The 18 T cell receptor beta chains presented below share a single source sample, sequenced in a study of T cells in Graves' hyperthyroidism and ophthalmopathy (dated by TCRdb to about 2019). The library relied on multiplex PCR. The reads were generated on an Illumina HiSeq 2000. Amplification of TCR beta CDR3 regions was carried out from RNA transcripts. The first round of RT-PCR for the TCR CDR3 was performed with the HTBI primer set and the Qiagen OneStep RT-PCR kit. The raw public reads went through TCRdb reprocessing: fastp at Q25, MiXCR clone calling, in-frame beta chains kept. All rows with the same CDR3 protein become a single entry with the most common DNA and genes. The sample table holds about half a million distinct CDR3 sequences, of which approximately 24% were seen once. Jointly, the top ten make up over 9% of the sample. The sequenced material came from blood. The receptors were gathered from a woman aged 25 to 39 with Graves' ophthalmopathy.

This clonotype was seen a handful of times. V is TRBV7-2 and J is TRBJ1-6; 10 positions agree with TRBD1. Trimming took 5 bases from V and 9 from J; bases not matched to a gene: 7. The CDR3 totals 15 residues. Looked up from germline, CDR1 is SGHTA and CDR2 is FQGNSA. In DNA form, the CDR3 reads TGTGCCAGCAGCCAAACCGGGACAGGGGTTTCACCCCTCCACTTT. Translation gives CASSQTGTGVSPLHF.

The V gene is TRBV30, the J gene TRBJ1-2; D not certain. Germline loops: CDR1 GTSNPN, CDR2 SVGIG (reference sequence). The ends were cut back, 5 bases at V and 5 bases at J, with 15 bases in the middle. The CDR3 runs to 13 residues. The CDR3: CAWADDGDYGYTF. In DNA, the CDR3 is TGTGCCTGGGCGGACGACGGGGATTATGGCTACACCTTC.

The chain has TRBV5-1 and TRBJ1-1, with D possibly matching TRBD1 (5 bases). The CDR3 has 16 residues. V lost 0 bases and J lost 0, with 12 bases in between. Germline values: CDR1 SGHRS, CDR2 YFSETQ. As DNA, the CDR3 is TGCGCCAGCAGCTTGGGGGGCAGGAGTATGAACACTGAAGCTTTCTTT. Its protein product is CASSLGGRSMNTEAFF.

This sequence joins TRBV28 and TRBJ1-3; no reliable D call. The CDR3 totals 16 residues. V shed 5 bases and J shed 2 bases, with 16 bases lying between them. The germline CDR1 and CDR2 sequences are MDHEN and SYDVKM. The CDR3 spells CASSLLAVGTGNTIYF. CDR3 DNA: TGTGCCAGCAGTCTTCTTGCGGTAGGAACTGGAAACACCATATATTTT.

This clonotype was seen repeatedly, ten times or more. The chain carries TRBV20-1 and TRBJ1-5; possibly TRBD1 for D (5 bases). V was cut by 2 bases and J by 5 bases, with 10 bases left in between. The CDR3 extends over 13 amino acids. Germline lookup yields CDR1 DFQATT and CDR2 SNEGSKA (reference sequence). In nucleotides, the CDR3 is TGCAGTGCTAGACCAGGGTATGATCAGCCCCAGCATTTT. It encodes CSARPGYDQPQHF.

The table lists this clonotype with many counts. J is TRBJ1-5 and V is TRBV6-1; D call uncertain. Trimming cost V 5 bases and J 9 bases, with 17 bases left between them. This CDR3 region has 14 residues. The germline V gene encodes CDR1 MNHNS and CDR2 SASEGT. The CDR3, as DNA: TGTGCCAGCAGTCCCCGACGTCTTTCGGGGCCCCAGCATTTT. Its protein product is CASSPRRLSGPQHF.

This clonotype was detected many times. The V gene is TRBV27, the J gene TRBJ1-1, with D maybe TRBD1 (6 bases). The CDR3 totals 15 residues. Germline lookup yields CDR1 MNHEY and CDR2 SMNVEV (reference sequence). Trimming removed 4 bases at V and 1 base at J, with 13 bases between. CDR3 amino acids: CASSYLIGGNTEAFF. As DNA, the CDR3 is TGTGCCAGCAGTTACCTGATAGGGGGGAACACTGAAGCTTTCTTT.

This clonotype was picked up a small number of times. The V call is TRBV30, the J call TRBJ2-7; D tentatively fits TRBD1 or TRBD2 (5 bases each). CDR1 is GTSNPN, CDR2 SVGIG, per germline (reference sequence). The V and J ends lost 0 bases and 2 bases respectively, with 11 bases between them. The CDR3 covers 14 residues. CDR3 amino acids: CAWSVHGGAYEQYF. The CDR3 DNA sequence: TGTGCCTGGAGTGTACATGGGGGTGCCTACGAGCAGTACTTC.

This clonotype was detected ten times or more. The chain joins TRBV19 to TRBJ1-5; no clear D. The CDR3 extends over 15 amino acids. CDR1 and CDR2 (germline): LNHDA, SQIVND (reference sequence). Trimming took off 5 bases at V and 1 base at J, with 12 bases between the two ends. CDR3 amino acids: CASSPRLRSNQPQHF. The CDR3 DNA sequence: TGTGCCAGTAGTCCTCGGCTCAGGAGCAATCAGCCCCAGCATTTT.

The sample holds many counts of this clonotype. The chain recombines TRBV6-1 with TRBJ1-5, with D hard to call. V dropped 4 bases and J dropped 4 bases, with 5 bases sitting between them. Germline V gene lookup returns CDR1 MNHNS and CDR2 SASEGT. This CDR3 contains 12 residues. The CDR3 sequence is CASSGLNQPQHF. CDR3 nucleotide sequence: TGTGCCAGCAGTGGTTTGAATCAGCCCCAGCATTTT.

The J gene is TRBJ2-7, the V gene TRBV6-5; tentatively, D is TRBD1 or TRBD2 (5 bases each). Looked up from germline, CDR1 is MNHEY and CDR2 is SVGAGI. This CDR3 has 15 residues. Between the trimmed V and J ends, which lost 0 bases and 2 bases, there was a span of 11 bases. The CDR3 is CASSYSTLGAYEQYF. The CDR3 DNA reads as TGTGCCAGCAGTTACTCGACTCTGGGGGCCTACGAGCAGTACTTC.

About this clonotype: A read error may explain this, as a much larger clone is one base away. The chain joins TRBV24-1 to TRBJ2-5; 8 nucleotides line up with TRBD1. Trimming cost V 6 bases and J 9 bases; bases outside gene matches: 5. CDR3 length equals 12 residues. The germline V gene has CDR1 KGHDR and CDR2 SFDVKD. The CDR3 loop reads CATSPQGEAQYF. The CDR3 bases are TGTGCCACCAGTCCACAGGGGGAGGCCCAGTACTTC.

This chain connects TRBV30 to TRBJ1-2; 10 bases map to TRBD1. Trimming cost V 2 bases and J 3 bases; bases outside gene matches: 9. The CDR3 runs to 16 residues. Germline-derived CDR1 and CDR2 are GTSNPN and SVGIG (reference sequence). CDR3: CAWSIPGTGVYYGYTF. CDR3 nucleotides: TGTGCCTGGAGTATCCCCGGGACAGGGGTTTACTATGGCTACACCTTC.

This clonotype turned up a few times. V and J are TRBV30 and TRBJ2-2; the D gene is possibly TRBD1 (5 bases). Per germline, CDR1 GTSNPN and CDR2 SVGIG (reference sequence). The ends were cut back, 2 bases at V and 6 bases at J, with 10 bases in the middle. The CDR3 extends over 13 amino acids. The CDR3 DNA follows: TGTGCCTGGAGTATCAGGGTATCCGGGGAGCTGTTTTTT. Translated: CAWSIRVSGELFF.

The chain links TRBV15 to TRBJ1-2; the match to TRBD1 covers 8 bases. The CDR3 is 15 residues long. Germline CDR1 and CDR2: LNHNV and YYDKDF (reference sequence). V lost 6 bases, J lost 4 bases, and 10 bases stayed unmatched. The CDR3 DNA sequence: TGTGCCACCAGTGATGCGACAGGGGCGGGCTATGGCTACACCTTC. Translation: CATSDATGAGYGYTF. The whole variable domain, filled in from reference TRBV15 and TRBJ1-2, reads DAMVIQNPRYQVTQFGKPVTLSCSQTLNHNVMYWYQQKSSQAPKLLFHYYDKDFNNEADTPDNFQSRRPNTSFCFLDIRSPGLGDTAMYLCATSDATGAGYGYTFGSGTRLTVV.

This clonotype was seen many times. As DNA, the CDR3 is TGTGCCAGCAGCTTAGAAGATTCTACCGGCACTGAAGCTTTCTTT. Translating it yields CASSLEDSTGTEAFF. The chain has TRBV11-2 and TRBJ1-1; D gene uncertain. V was cut by 0 bases and J by 4 bases, with 12 bases left in between. Per the germline V gene, CDR1 is SGHAT and CDR2 is FQNNGV. This CDR3 comprises 15 residues.

This rearrangement joins TRBV6-1 to TRBJ2-5; D possibly uses TRBD1 or TRBD2 (5 bases each). There are 13 residues in the CDR3. In germline, CDR1 is MNHNS, CDR2 SASEGT. V lost 8 bases and J lost 1, with 11 bases in between. The chain's CDR3 is CASQGRFQETQYF. The CDR3 DNA reads as TGTGCCAGCCAGGGACGGTTCCAAGAGACCCAGTACTTC.

The V call is TRBV6-2 or TRBV6-3, the J call TRBJ1-1, with D maybe TRBD1 (5 bases). Germline V gives CDR1 MNHEY, CDR2 SVGEGT. The CDR3 loop spans 13 amino acids. V shed 5 bases and J shed 2 bases, with 9 bases lying between them. The CDR3 DNA reads as TGTGCCAGCAGTAACCGGGACAACACTGAAGCTTTCTTT. This gives the protein CASSNRDNTEAFF.